This section outlines one T cell receptor (beta chain) sequence together with its context. The data stem from a study of cytomegalovirus exposure and HLA in healthy donors. The PCR made use of 60 Vbeta and 13 Jbeta primers. Profiling relied on immunoSEQ multiplex PCR, and the TCRdb table lists in-frame clones only, not all of them. Among around 170,000 clones listed, 65% to 85% were seen once. V gave up 1 base and J gave up 2 bases, with 6 bases separating them. The CDR3 totals 15 residues. Germline V gene data show CDR1 as SEHNR and CDR2 as FQNEAQ (reference sequence). The source material was PBMCs. The chain uses TRBV7-9 and TRBJ2-6; D perhaps matches TRBD1 (5 bases). The receptor was derived from a man aged 50-59 years in good health and CMV-seronegative. The CDR3 bases are TGTGCCAGCAGCTTAGGGGGCCCTGGGGCCAACGTCCTGACTTTC. It encodes CASSLGGPGANVLTF.